This is a list of T cell receptor beta chains from one sample in a study of vaccination and CD4 T cells after COVID-19. TCRdb called the PCR reads again in MiXCR, with one record for every CDR3 protein. The sample has roughly 20,000 distinct CDR3 sequences, 35% to 50% seen once. Their cognate antigens are unknown. The input for sequencing was CD4+ T cells from blood, cultured in vitro, taken after SARS-CoV-2 vaccination. These receptors were collected from a human donor who had recovered from COVID-19. CDR3s include the opening cysteine and the closing phenylalanine or tryptophan.

V: TRBV11-3
CDR3: CASSVGTNTGELFF

V: TRBV7-6
CDR3: CASSFGDKGSKTGELFF

V: TRBV11-3
CDR3: CASSLEQRYNEQFF

V: TRBV29-1
CDR3: CSVVYSARGSATDTQYF

V: TRBV2
CDR3: CASIMDRDGNQPQHF

V: TRBV15
CDR3: CATSRESSLNTEAFF

V: TRBV11-2
CDR3: CASSAKLAENTDTQYF

V: TRBV6-1
CDR3: CASSRQFSYNEQFF

V: TRBV12-3/TRBV12-4
CDR3: CASSSRGYSNQPQHF

V: TRBV6-1
CDR3: CASSVPSSPYEQYF

V: TRBV6-2/TRBV6-3
CDR3: CASSTKTGIVHQPQHF

V: TRBV5-8
CDR3: CASSLDIILDGYTF

V: TRBV7-2
CDR3: CASSYPTGTGGSPLHF

V: TRBV7-9
CDR3: CASSLASRESQYF

V: TRBV1
CDR3: CTSSHTVRVGYTF

V: TRBV20-1
CDR3: CSARASDRAAEAFF

V: TRBV27
CDR3: CASDRRGSGIRGEQFF

V: TRBV19
CDR3: CASREGGTQYF

V: TRBV28
CDR3: CASSRDRALTGELFF

V: TRBV20-1
CDR3: CSAERLAGGYNEQFF

V: TRBV10-3
CDR3: CAISGDRAGYTF

V: TRBV28
CDR3: CASSTLGGANTGELFF

V: TRBV28
CDR3: CATTARVSSYTF

V: TRBV10-3
CDR3: CAISATVLQGPYGYTF

V: TRBV6-2/TRBV6-3
CDR3: CASSARQGRSSSYNSPLHF

V: TRBV7-9
CDR3: CASSLVGFTDTQYF

V: TRBV24-1
CDR3: CATSRSYEQFF

V: TRBV27
CDR3: CASRMNQVNNQPQHF